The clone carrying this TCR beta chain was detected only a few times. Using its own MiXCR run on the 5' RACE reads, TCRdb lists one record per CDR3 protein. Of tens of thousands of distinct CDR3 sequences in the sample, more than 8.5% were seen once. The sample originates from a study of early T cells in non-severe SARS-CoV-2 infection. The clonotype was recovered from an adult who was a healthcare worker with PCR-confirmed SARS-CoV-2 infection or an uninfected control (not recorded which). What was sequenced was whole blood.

The CDR3 region is CASSLGGGLVTEAFF. The CDR3 coding sequence is TGTGCCAGCAGCTTAGGGGGGGGCTTAGTCACTGAAGCTTTCTTT. The chain has TRBV11-2 and TRBJ1-1; D is possibly TRBD1 (6 bases). The CDR3 totals 15 residues. V lost 1 base and J lost 4, with 13 bases in between. Germline V gene sequence: CDR1 SGHAT, CDR2 FQNNGV.